This TCR beta chain was sequenced in a study of response to subunit inactivated influenza vaccine. V lost 3 bases and J lost 4; bases outside the gene matches: 15. The CDR3 spans 19 residues. Germline V gene lookup returns CDR1 SGDLS and CDR2 YYNGEE. One entry per CDR3 protein, called by TCRdb with MiXCR from the RT-PCR reads. Among roughly 150,000 distinct CDR3 sequences, approximately 10% were seen once, and the ten largest hold roughly an eighth. This clonotype occurred many times. The material sequenced was non-naive T cells sorted from PBMCs, taken roughly 6 weeks after vaccination. The genes are TRBV9 and TRBJ2-2; 10 bases line up with TRBD2. The clonotype originates from a man over 45 who received an inactivated influenza vaccine. DNA of the CDR3: TGTGCCAGCAGCGCACAGCGGGAGGGCGAAATTCGGGGCACCGGGGAGCTGTTTTTT. Encoded protein: CASSAQREGEIRGTGELFF.